The entry below describes one TCR beta chain. The sample comes from a study of technical replicates of blood from four donors. Some clones are missing from TCRdb's copy, which holds only in-frame ones; the method was immunoSEQ multiplex PCR. The sample lists more than 55,000 clones, 92% occurring once. Germline assignment: CDR1 SGHTA and CDR2 FQGTGA. V was clipped by 2 bases and J by 6 bases, with 14 bases between them. This CDR3 region has 14 residues. The sequenced sample consisted of T cells isolated from PBMCs. J is TRBJ2-7 and V is TRBV7-3; tentative D call: TRBD2 (7 bases). The TCR originated in a human donor in good health. As DNA, the CDR3 is TGTGCCAGCAGCTTAGGAGGGGGGGGGCTCGAGCAGTACTTC. Translating gives CASSLGGGGLEQYF. The full variable domain, completed using reference TRBV7-3 and TRBJ2-7, is GAGVSQTPSNKVTEKGKYVELRCDPISGHTALYWYRQSLGQGPEFLIYFQGTGAADDSGLPNDRFFAVRPEGSVSTLKIQRTERGDSAVYLCASSLGGGGLEQYFGPGTRLTVT.